Below, 7 T cell receptor beta chains from the same sample are listed, as sequenced in a study of T cells in Graves' hyperthyroidism and ophthalmopathy. Amplification of TCR beta CDR3 regions was performed using RNA transcripts as template. First-round RT-PCR of the TCR CDR3 relied on the HTBI primer set. One entry per CDR3 protein results from TCRdb running MiXCR on the multiplex PCR reads. Among fewer than 650,000 distinct CDR3 sequences listed, approximately 13% were seen once. Sequences were obtained from blood. Receptor source: a woman aged 30 to 39 with Graves' hyperthyroidism that later progressed to Graves' ophthalmopathy.

This clonotype came up a few times. V usage is TRBV24-1 and J usage is TRBJ2-2, with 10 bases lining up with TRBD1. Per germline, CDR1 KGHDR and CDR2 SFDVKD. The V segment lost 4 bases and the J segment 6 bases; nucleotides outside the gene matches: 10. The CDR3 spans 17 residues. The CDR3 loop reads CATSERPGTGDPGELFF. In DNA form, the CDR3 reads TGTGCCACCAGTGAGCGTCCCGGGACAGGGGATCCCGGGGAGCTGTTTTTT.

This clonotype was picked up a small number of times. The V and J genes are TRBV5-1 and TRBJ2-5, with 8 positions matching TRBD2. The CDR3 consists of 16 residues. The J segment lost 2 bases and the V segment lost 0 bases, leaving 6 bases of the junction unmatched. The V gene's germline CDR1 is SGHRS and CDR2 YFSETQ. CDR3 in DNA: TGCGCCAGCAGCTTGGGGGCGGGAGGTGTTCAAGAGACCCAGTACTTC. Amino acid sequence: CASSLGAGGVQETQYF.

The table lists this clonotype with many counts. CDR3 amino acids: CASGVSSYEQYF. CDR3 coding DNA: TGTGCCAGCGGGGTTAGCTCCTACGAGCAGTACTTC. V gene TRBV28 combines with J gene TRBJ2-7; the D is unclear. V was shortened by 8 bases and J by 0 bases, with 8 bases between the two germline ends. Germline CDR1 is MDHEN and CDR2 is SYDVKM. The CDR3 is made up of 12 amino acids. Filled out from reference TRBV28 and TRBJ2-7, the complete variable domain reads DVKVTQSSRYLVKRTGEKVFLECVQDMDHENMFWYRQDPGLGLRLIYFSYDVKMKEKGDIPEGYSVSREKKERFSLILESASTNQTSMYLCASGVSSYEQYFGPGTRLTVT.

V and J are TRBV7-9 and TRBJ1-2; D unresolved. The CDR3 runs to 14 residues. V lost 1 base, J lost 9 bases, and 15 bases lay in between. The V gene's germline CDR1 is SEHNR and CDR2 FQNEAQ (reference sequence). The CDR3 reads CASSLETSFESYTF. The CDR3, as DNA: TGTGCCAGCAGCTTAGAAACCTCCTTCGAAAGCTACACCTTC.

This clonotype was seen more than once but under ten times. V is TRBV4-2 and J is TRBJ2-4, with no clear D. CDR3 length: 15 amino acids. The germline V gene encodes CDR1 LGHNA and CDR2 YNFKEQ. V was clipped by 0 bases and J by 2 bases, with 8 bases between them. CDR3 amino acids: CASSQDMGTKNIQYF. The CDR3 bases are TGTGCCAGCAGCCAAGATATGGGGACCAAAAACATTCAGTACTTC.

This clonotype showed up just a few times. The chain joins TRBV3-1 to TRBJ2-7, with 7 bases matching TRBD2. Germline CDR1 reads LGHDT; CDR2 reads YNNKEL (reference sequence). The CDR3 spans 16 residues. V shed 0 bases and J 0 bases; nucleotides not matched to a gene: 5. CDR3 protein: CASSQDHGTTSYEQYF. The CDR3 bases are TGTGCCAGCAGCCAAGATCATGGGACTACCTCCTACGAGCAGTACTTC.

This clonotype was detected many times. The chain combines TRBV2 with TRBJ2-3, with TRBD2 matching 12 bases. Losses at the gene ends were 3 bases for V and 0 bases for J; bases not matched to a gene: 4. CDR3 size: 17 residues. Germline lookup yields CDR1 SNHLY and CDR2 FYNNEI. Written as DNA, the CDR3 is TGTGCCAGCAGTGACAGTGGGACTAGCGGGAGCACAGATACGCAGTATTTT. Its protein product is CASSDSGTSGSTDTQYF. The full variable domain, rest sourced from reference TRBV2 and TRBJ2-3, is EPEVTQTPSHQVTQMGQEVILRCVPISNHLYFYWYRQILGQKVEFLVSFYNNEISEKSEIFDDQFSVERPDGSNFTLKIRSTKLEDSAMYFCASSDSGTSGSTDTQYFGPGTRLTVL.